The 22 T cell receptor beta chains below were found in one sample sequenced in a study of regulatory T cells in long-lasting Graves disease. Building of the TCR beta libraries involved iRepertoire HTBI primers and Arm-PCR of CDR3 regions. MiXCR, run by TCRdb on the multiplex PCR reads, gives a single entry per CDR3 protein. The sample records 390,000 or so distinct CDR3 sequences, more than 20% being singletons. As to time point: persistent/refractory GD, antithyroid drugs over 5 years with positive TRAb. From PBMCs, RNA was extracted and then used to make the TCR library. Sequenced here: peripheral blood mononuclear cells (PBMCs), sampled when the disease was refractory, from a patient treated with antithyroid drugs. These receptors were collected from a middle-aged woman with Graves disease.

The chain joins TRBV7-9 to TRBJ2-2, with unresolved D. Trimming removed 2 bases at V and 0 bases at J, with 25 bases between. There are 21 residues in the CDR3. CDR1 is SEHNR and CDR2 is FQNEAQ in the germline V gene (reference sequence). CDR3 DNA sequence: TGTGCCAGCAGCTTATACCTAGTCTGGGATTCGCGACGTGCGAACACCGGGGAGCTGTTTTTT. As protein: CASSLYLVWDSRRANTGELFF.

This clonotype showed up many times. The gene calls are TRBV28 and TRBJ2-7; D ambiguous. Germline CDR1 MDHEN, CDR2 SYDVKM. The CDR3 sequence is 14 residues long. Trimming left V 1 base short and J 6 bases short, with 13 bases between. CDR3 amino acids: CASSLSDFWGEQYF. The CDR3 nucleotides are TGTGCCAGCAGTTTATCGGATTTTTGGGGCGAGCAGTACTTC.

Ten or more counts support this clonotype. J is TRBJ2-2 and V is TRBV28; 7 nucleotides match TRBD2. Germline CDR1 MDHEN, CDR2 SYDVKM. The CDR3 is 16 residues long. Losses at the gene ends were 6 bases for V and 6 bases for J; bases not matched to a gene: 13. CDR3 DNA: TGTGCCAGCAGGGTATTCCGGCAGGGAGGGTCCGGGGAGCTGTTTTTT. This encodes CASRVFRQGGSGELFF. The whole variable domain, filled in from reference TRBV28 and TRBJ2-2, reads DVKVTQSSRYLVKRTGEKVFLECVQDMDHENMFWYRQDPGLGLRLIYFSYDVKMKEKGDIPEGYSVSREKKERFSLILESASTNQTSMYLCASRVFRQGGSGELFFGEGSRLTVL.

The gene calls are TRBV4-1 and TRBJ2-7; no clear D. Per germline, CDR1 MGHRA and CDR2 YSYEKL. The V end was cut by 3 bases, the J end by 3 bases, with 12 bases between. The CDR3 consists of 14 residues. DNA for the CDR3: TGCGCCAGCAGCCAGGCAGCAAGAGGCTACGAGCAGTACTTC. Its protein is CASSQAARGYEQYF.

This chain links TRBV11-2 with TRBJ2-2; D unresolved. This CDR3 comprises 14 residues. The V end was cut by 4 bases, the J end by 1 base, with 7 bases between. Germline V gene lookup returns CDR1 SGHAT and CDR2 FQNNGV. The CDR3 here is CASSYSVNTGELFF. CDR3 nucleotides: TGTGCCAGCAGCTACAGCGTGAACACCGGGGAGCTGTTTTTT. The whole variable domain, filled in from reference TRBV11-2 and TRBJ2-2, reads EAGVAQSPRYKIIEKRQSVAFWCNPISGHATLYWYQQILGQGPKLLIQFQNNGVVDDSQLPKDRFSAERLKGVDSTLKIQPAKLEDSAVYLCASSYSVNTGELFFGEGSRLTVL.

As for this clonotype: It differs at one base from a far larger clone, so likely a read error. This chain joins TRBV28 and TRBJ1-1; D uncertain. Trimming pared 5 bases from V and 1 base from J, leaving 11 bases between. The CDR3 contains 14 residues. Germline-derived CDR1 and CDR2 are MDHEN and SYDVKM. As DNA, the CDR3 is TGTGCCAGCAGTGAGTCTAACAGGAACACTGAAGCTTTCTTT. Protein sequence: CASSESNRNTEAFF.

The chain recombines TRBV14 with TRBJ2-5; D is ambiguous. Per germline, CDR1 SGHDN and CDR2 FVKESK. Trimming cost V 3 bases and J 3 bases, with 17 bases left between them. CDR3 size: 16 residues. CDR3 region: CASSHRREVPEETQYF. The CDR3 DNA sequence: TGTGCCAGCAGCCACCGACGAGAGGTACCCGAAGAGACCCAGTACTTC.

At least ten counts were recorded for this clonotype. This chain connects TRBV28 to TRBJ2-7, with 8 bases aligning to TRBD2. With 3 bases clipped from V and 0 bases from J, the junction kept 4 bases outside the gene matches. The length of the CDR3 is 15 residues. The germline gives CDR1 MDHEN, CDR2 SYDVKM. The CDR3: CASSFLAGGSYEQYF. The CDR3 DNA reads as TGTGCCAGCAGTTTCCTAGCGGGTGGCTCCTACGAGCAGTACTTC.

CDR3 DNA sequence: TGTGCCAGCAAGCTAAATCCAGACAGGGGCGGGGAAAAACTGTTTTTT. Amino acids: CASKLNPDRGGEKLFF. This rearrangement joins TRBV6-1 to TRBJ1-4; 8 bases align to TRBD1. V dropped 7 bases and J dropped 8; count of bases not matched to a gene: 15. The germline CDR1 and CDR2 sequences are MNHNS and SASEGT. The CDR3 has 16 residues.

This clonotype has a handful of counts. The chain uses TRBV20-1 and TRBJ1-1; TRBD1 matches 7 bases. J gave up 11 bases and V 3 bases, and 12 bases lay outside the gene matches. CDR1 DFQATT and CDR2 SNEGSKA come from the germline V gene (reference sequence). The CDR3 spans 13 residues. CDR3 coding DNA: TGCAGTGCTAGCGGACAGGCCCGCCTTAAGGCTTTCTTT. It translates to CSASGQARLKAFF.

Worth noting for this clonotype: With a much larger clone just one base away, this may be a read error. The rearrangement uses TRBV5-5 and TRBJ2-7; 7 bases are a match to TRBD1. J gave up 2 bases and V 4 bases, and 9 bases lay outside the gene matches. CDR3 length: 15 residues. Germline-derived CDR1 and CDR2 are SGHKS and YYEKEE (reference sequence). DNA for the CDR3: TGTGCCAGCAGCCTTGGGACAGCTAACACCTACGAGCAGTACTTC. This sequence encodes CASSLGTANTYEQYF.

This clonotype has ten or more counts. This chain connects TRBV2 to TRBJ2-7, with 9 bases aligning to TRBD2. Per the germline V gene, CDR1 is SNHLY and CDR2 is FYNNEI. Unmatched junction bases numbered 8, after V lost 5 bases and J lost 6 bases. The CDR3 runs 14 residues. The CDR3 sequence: CASSLAGALSEQYF. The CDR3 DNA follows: TGTGCCAGCAGTTTAGCGGGAGCGTTGTCCGAGCAGTACTTC. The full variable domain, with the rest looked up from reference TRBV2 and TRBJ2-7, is EPEVTQTPSHQVTQMGQEVILRCVPISNHLYFYWYRQILGQKVEFLVSFYNNEISEKSEIFDDQFSVERPDGSNFTLKIRSTKLEDSAMYFCASSLAGALSEQYFGPGTRLTVT.

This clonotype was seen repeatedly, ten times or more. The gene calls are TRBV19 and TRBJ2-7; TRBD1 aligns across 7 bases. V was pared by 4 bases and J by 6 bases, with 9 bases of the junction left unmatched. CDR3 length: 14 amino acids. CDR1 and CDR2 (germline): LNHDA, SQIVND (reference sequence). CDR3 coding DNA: TGTGCCAGTAGTACCACGGACAGGACCGTCGAGCAGTACTTC. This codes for CASSTTDRTVEQYF. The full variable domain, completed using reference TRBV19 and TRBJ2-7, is DGGITQSPKYLFRKEGQNVTLSCEQNLNHDAMYWYRQDPGQGLRLIYYSQIVNDFQKGDIAEGYSVSREKKESFPLTVTSAQKNPTAFYLCASSTTDRTVEQYFGPGTRLTVT.

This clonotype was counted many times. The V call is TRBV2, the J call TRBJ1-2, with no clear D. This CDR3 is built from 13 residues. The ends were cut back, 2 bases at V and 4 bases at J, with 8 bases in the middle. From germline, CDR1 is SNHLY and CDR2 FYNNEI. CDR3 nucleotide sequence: TGTGCCAGCAGTGAAAAACGGCTCTATGGCTACACCTTC. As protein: CASSEKRLYGYTF.

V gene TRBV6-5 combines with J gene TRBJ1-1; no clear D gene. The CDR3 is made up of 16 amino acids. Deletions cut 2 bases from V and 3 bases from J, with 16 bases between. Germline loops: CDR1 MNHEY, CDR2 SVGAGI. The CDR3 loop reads CASSYGEGASDTEAFF. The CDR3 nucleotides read TGTGCCAGCAGTTACGGAGAGGGAGCTAGCGACACTGAAGCTTTCTTT.

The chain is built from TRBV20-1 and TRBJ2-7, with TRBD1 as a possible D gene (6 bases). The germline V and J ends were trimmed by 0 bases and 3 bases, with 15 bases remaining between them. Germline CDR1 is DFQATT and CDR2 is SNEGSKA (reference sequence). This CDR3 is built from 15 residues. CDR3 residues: CSARDLTRGNYEQYF. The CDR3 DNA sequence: TGCAGTGCTAGAGATCTAACGAGGGGGAACTACGAGCAGTACTTC.

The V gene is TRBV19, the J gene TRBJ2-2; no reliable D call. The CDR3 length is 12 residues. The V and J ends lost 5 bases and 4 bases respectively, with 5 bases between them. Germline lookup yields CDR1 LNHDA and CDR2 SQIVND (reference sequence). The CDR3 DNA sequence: TGTGCCAGTAGTGTGACCACCGGGGAGCTGTTTTTT. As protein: CASSVTTGELFF.

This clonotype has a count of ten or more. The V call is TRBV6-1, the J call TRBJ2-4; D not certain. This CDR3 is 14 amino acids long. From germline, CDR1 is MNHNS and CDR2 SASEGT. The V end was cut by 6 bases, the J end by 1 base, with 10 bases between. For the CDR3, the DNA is TGTGCCAGCAGCCGCCGGGCGGCCAAAAACATTCAGTACTTC. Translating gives CASSRRAAKNIQYF.

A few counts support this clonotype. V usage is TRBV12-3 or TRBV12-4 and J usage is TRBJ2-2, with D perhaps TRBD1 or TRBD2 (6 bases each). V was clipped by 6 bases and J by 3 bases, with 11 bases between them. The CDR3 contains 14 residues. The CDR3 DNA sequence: TGTGCCAGCAGACAGGGACTTTACACCGGGGAGCTGTTTTTT. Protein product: CASRQGLYTGELFF.

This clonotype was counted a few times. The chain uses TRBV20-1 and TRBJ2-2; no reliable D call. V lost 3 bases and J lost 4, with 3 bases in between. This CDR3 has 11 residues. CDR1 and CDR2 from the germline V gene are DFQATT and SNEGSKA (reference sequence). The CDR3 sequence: CSARGTGELFF. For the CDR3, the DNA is TGCAGTGCTAGGGGCACCGGGGAGCTGTTTTTT.

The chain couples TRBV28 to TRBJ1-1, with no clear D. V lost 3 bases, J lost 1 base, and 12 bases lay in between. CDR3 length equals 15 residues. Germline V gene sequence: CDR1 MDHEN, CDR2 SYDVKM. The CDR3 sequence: CASSLGRSWNTEAFF. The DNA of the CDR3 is TGTGCCAGCAGTTTGGGGAGGTCGTGGAACACTGAAGCTTTCTTT.

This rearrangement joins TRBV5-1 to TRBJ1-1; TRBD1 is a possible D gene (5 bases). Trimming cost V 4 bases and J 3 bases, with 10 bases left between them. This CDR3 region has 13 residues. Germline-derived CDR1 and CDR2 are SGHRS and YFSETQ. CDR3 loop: CASSPGGDTEAFF. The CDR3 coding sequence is TGCGCCAGCAGCCCCGGGGGGGACACTGAAGCTTTCTTT.